These T cell receptor beta chains were read from a single sample in a study of cytomegalovirus exposure and HLA in healthy donors. Repertoires were generated with immunoSEQ multiplex PCR, while TCRdb's copy carries only in-frame clones and drops some. The sample includes 180,000 or so clones, approximately 85% seen only once; the top ten take about 9.3%. The sample comprised PBMCs. These receptors came from a man aged 18 to 30 in good health and CMV-seropositive. The CDR3 runs from the conserved cysteine through the conserved F or W. D genes are given only for firm matches. Clone sizes are given selectively: once, few, many, or a class where the clone is expanded.

j_call: TRBJ1-4
clone_size: few
v_call: TRBV9
d_call: TRBD1
cdr3_aa: CASSSRTGEKLFF
cdr3_nt: TGTGCCAGCAGCTCCCGGACAGGCGAAAAACTGTTTTTT

j_call: TRBJ2-5
clone_size: -
v_call: TRBV11-2
d_call: TRBD2
cdr3_aa: CASSLDQRGTQYF
cdr3_nt: TGTGCCAGCAGCTTAGATCAGCGGGGGACCCAGTACTTC

j_call: TRBJ2-7
clone_size: -
v_call: TRBV19
d_call: TRBD1
cdr3_aa: CATRGPGQLNSYEQYF
cdr3_nt: TGTGCCACCAGGGGACCGGGACAGTTAAACTCCTACGAGCAGTACTTC

j_call: TRBJ1-2
clone_size: -
v_call: TRBV5-8
d_call: -
cdr3_aa: CASSLSSYGYTF
cdr3_nt: TGTGCCAGCAGCTTGTCGTCCTATGGCTACACCTTC

j_call: TRBJ2-1
clone_size: -
v_call: TRBV7-9
d_call: TRBD2
cdr3_aa: CASSPLTTSGEGNEQFF
cdr3_nt: TGTGCCAGCAGCCCACTGACGACTAGCGGCGAGGGGAATGAGCAGTTCTTC

j_call: TRBJ2-1
clone_size: -
v_call: TRBV29-1
d_call: TRBD2
cdr3_aa: CSVGAGRTSNEQFF
cdr3_nt: TGCAGCGTTGGGGCGGGCCGGACTAGCAATGAGCAGTTCTTC

j_call: TRBJ2-5
clone_size: -
v_call: TRBV9
d_call: TRBD2
cdr3_aa: CASSAFSRGGETQYF
cdr3_nt: TGTGCCAGCAGCGCCTTCTCGCGGGGGGGCGAGACCCAGTACTTC

j_call: TRBJ2-6
clone_size: -
v_call: TRBV5-1
d_call: TRBD1
cdr3_aa: CASSLAGTGSSGANVLTF
cdr3_nt: TGCGCCAGCAGCTTGGCCGGGACAGGGAGCTCTGGGGCCAACGTCCTGACTTTC

j_call: TRBJ2-7
clone_size: -
v_call: TRBV2
d_call: -
cdr3_aa: CASSEAPGSYEQYF
cdr3_nt: TGTGCCAGCAGTGAAGCACCGGGATCCTACGAGCAGTACTTC

j_call: TRBJ1-2
clone_size: -
v_call: TRBV7-8
d_call: -
cdr3_aa: CASSPPGAQILNYGYTF
cdr3_nt: TGTGCCAGCAGCCCCCCAGGGGCACAAATTCTTAACTATGGCTACACCTTC

j_call: TRBJ1-2
clone_size: -
v_call: TRBV7-9
d_call: -
cdr3_aa: CSSSSSYYGYTF
cdr3_nt: TGTTCCAGCAGCAGCTCATACTATGGCTACACCTTC

j_call: TRBJ1-5
clone_size: -
v_call: TRBV5-1
d_call: -
cdr3_aa: CASSPGGGAGNQPQHF
cdr3_nt: TGCGCCAGCAGCCCTGGGGGGGGCGCGGGAAATCAGCCCCAGCATTTT

j_call: TRBJ1-2
clone_size: -
v_call: TRBV9
d_call: TRBD1
cdr3_aa: CASSGNRGFYSGYTF
cdr3_nt: TGTGCCAGCAGCGGCAACAGGGGTTTTTACTCTGGCTACACCTTC

j_call: TRBJ2-3
clone_size: -
v_call: TRBV15
d_call: TRBD2
cdr3_aa: CATSRDLSGGAYTQYF
cdr3_nt: TGTGCCACCAGCAGAGATCTTAGCGGGGGGGCGTATACGCAGTATTTT

j_call: TRBJ2-2
clone_size: few
v_call: TRBV6-5
d_call: -
cdr3_aa: CASSEHPGELFF
cdr3_nt: TGTGCCAGCAGTGAACACCCCGGGGAGCTGTTTTTT

j_call: TRBJ2-1
clone_size: -
v_call: TRBV12-5
d_call: -
cdr3_aa: CASGLVQDRRFVNNEQFF
cdr3_nt: TGTGCTAGTGGTTTGGTACAGGACAGACGGTTCGTCAACAATGAGCAGTTCTTC

j_call: TRBJ1-2
clone_size: -
v_call: TRBV18
d_call: -
cdr3_aa: CASSPSAGHGYTF
cdr3_nt: TGTGCCAGCTCACCTTCCGCGGGCCATGGCTACACCTTC

j_call: TRBJ2-7
clone_size: -
v_call: TRBV5-1
d_call: -
cdr3_aa: CASSLAEAGGYEQYF
cdr3_nt: TGCGCCAGCAGCTTGGCGGAGGCAGGGGGGTACGAGCAGTACTTC

j_call: TRBJ2-2
clone_size: -
v_call: TRBV29-1
d_call: -
cdr3_aa: CSVEGWTGELFF
cdr3_nt: TGCAGCGTTGAAGGGTGGACTGGGGAGCTGTTTTTT

j_call: TRBJ2-1
clone_size: -
v_call: TRBV13
d_call: TRBD1
cdr3_aa: CASSLSWGQGLGYNEQFF
cdr3_nt: TGTGCCAGCAGCTTATCCTGGGGACAGGGGTTGGGTTACAATGAGCAGTTCTTC